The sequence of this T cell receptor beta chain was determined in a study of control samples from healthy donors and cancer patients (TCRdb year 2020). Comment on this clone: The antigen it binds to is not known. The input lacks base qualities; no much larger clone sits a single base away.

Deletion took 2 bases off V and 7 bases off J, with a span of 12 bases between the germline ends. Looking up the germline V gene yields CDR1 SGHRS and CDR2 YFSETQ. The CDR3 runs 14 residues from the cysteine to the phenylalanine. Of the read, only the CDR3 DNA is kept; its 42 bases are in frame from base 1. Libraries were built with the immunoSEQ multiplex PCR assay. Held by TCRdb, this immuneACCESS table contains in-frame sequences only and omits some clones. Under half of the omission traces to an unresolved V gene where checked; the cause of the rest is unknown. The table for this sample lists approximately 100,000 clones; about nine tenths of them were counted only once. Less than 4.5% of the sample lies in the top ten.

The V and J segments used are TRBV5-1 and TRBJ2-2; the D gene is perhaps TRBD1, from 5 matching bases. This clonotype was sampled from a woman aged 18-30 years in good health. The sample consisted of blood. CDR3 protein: CASSLGAWDGELFF. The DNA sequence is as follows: TGCGCCAGCAGCTTAGGGGCTTGGGACGGGGAGCTGTTTTTT.